What follows are 10 T cell receptor beta chains derived from one specimen sequenced in a study of T cells in Graves' hyperthyroidism and ophthalmopathy. Amplification of TCR beta CDR3 regions was performed using RNA transcripts as template. TCR CDR3 underwent first-round RT-PCR with the HTBI primer set. Via MiXCR, TCRdb re-called the multiplex PCR reads, giving one row per CDR3 protein. The sample records around 300,000 distinct CDR3 sequences, around 13% being singletons. The sequencing input was blood. All receptors derive from a woman in her thirties or forties with Graves' hyperthyroidism.

In DNA, the CDR3 is TGTGCCAGTCTACCGGGGGTCCCTGTTCGCTCCTACGAGCAGTACTTC. Encoded protein: CASLPGVPVRSYEQYF. The chain combines TRBV5-5 with TRBJ2-7; D perhaps matches TRBD2 (6 bases). Looked up from germline, CDR1 is SGHKS and CDR2 is YYEKEE (reference sequence). The length of the CDR3 is 16 residues. V was pared by 8 bases and J by 0 bases, with 21 bases between. Full variable domain (missing parts from reference TRBV5-5 and TRBJ2-7): DAGVTQSPTHLIKTRGQQVTLRCSPISGHKSVSWYQQVLGQGPQFIFQYYEKEERGRGNFPDRFSARQFPNYSSELNVNALLLGDSALYLCASLPGVPVRSYEQYFGPGTRLTVT.

This clonotype has more than one count but fewer than ten. This may come from a read error, since a much larger clone is one base off. The gene calls are TRBV11-1 and TRBJ2-7, with 10 nucleotides matching TRBD1. After removal of 8 bases from V and 5 bases from J, the junction contained 9 bases not matched to a gene. The CDR3 runs to 14 residues. Looked up from germline, CDR1 is SGHAT and CDR2 is FQDESV (reference sequence). The CDR3 DNA sequence: TGTGCCAGCCGCTCCCGGGACAGGGGAAACGAGCAGTACTTC. Protein: CASRSRDRGNEQYF. The variable domain in full, completed from reference TRBV11-1 and TRBJ2-7, reads EAEVAQSPRYKITEKSQAVAFWCDPISGHATLYWYRQILGQGPELLVQFQDESVVDDSQLPKDRFSAERLKGVDSTLKIQPAELGDSAMYLCASRSRDRGNEQYFGPGTRLTVT.

Worth noting for this clonotype: A much larger clone lies a single base off, so this may be a read error. This chain joins TRBV5-5 and TRBJ2-5; D is perhaps TRBD2 (5 bases). In germline, CDR1 is SGHKS, CDR2 YYEKEE (reference sequence). Trimming removed 2 bases at V and 3 bases at J, with 11 bases between. CDR3 length equals 14 residues. The CDR3 sequence is CASSFRPAEETQYF. The DNA of the CDR3 is TGTGCCAGCAGCTTTAGACCAGCGGAAGAGACCCAGTACTTC.

This clonotype appeared many times. The rearrangement uses TRBV12-5 and TRBJ2-7; D is ambiguous. Trimming pared 0 bases from V and 3 bases from J, leaving 6 bases between. The CDR3 runs to 13 residues. The germline gives CDR1 LGHNT, CDR2 FRNRAP. The CDR3 sequence is CASGLVDDYEQYF. CDR3 coding DNA: TGTGCTAGTGGTTTGGTAGACGACTACGAGCAGTACTTC. The variable domain in full, completed from reference TRBV12-5 and TRBJ2-7, reads DARVTQTPRHKVTEMGQEVTMRCQPILGHNTVFWYRQTMMQGLELLAYFRNRAPLDDSGMPKDRFSAEMPDATLATLKIQPSEPRDSAVYFCASGLVDDYEQYFGPGTRLTVT.

V usage is TRBV29-1 and J usage is TRBJ2-1; 14 nucleotides match TRBD2. Trimming removed 7 bases from V and 4 bases from J; junction bases left unmatched: 3. In germline, CDR1 is SQVTM, CDR2 ANQGSEA. The CDR3 spans 14 residues. CDR3 region: CSGGTSGGYNEQFF. Here the CDR3 DNA reads TGCAGCGGCGGGACTAGCGGGGGATACAATGAGCAGTTCTTC.

In its sample, this clonotype was seen many times. The genes are TRBV3-1 and TRBJ1-2; 8 bases are shared with TRBD1. CDR3 length: 15 amino acids. Germline V gene sequence: CDR1 LGHDT, CDR2 YNNKEL (reference sequence). Unmatched junction bases numbered 7, after V lost 1 base and J lost 6 bases. As DNA, the CDR3 is TGTGCCAGCAGCCAAGCCGACAGGGGAGCTGATGGCTACACCTTC. Residues: CASSQADRGADGYTF.

This clonotype was detected once. The CDR3 sequence is CASSQPARVGNTIYF. DNA of the CDR3: TGCGCCAGCAGCCAGCCAGCGAGGGTTGGAAACACCATATATTTT. The V gene is TRBV4-1, the J gene TRBJ1-3; D not certain. The CDR3 is 15 amino acids. Germline values: CDR1 MGHRA, CDR2 YSYEKL. The V gene lost 3 bases and the J gene lost 3 bases, with 12 bases spanning the gap.

This clonotype was seen many times. The DNA is omitted, as the CDR3 cannot be located on it reliably, and the CDR3 follows TCRdb's listing. V and J are TRBV28 and TRBJ2-1; TRBD2 is the table's D call, not checked against the DNA. The CDR3 is 15 amino acids long, termini counted. Germline V lookup: CDR1 MDHEN, CDR2 SYDVKM. CDR3 in amino acids: CASSSSGLAGLRQFF.

This clonotype occurred many times. This sequence joins TRBV5-1 and TRBJ2-7, with TRBD2 identical over 8 bases. In germline, CDR1 is SGHRS, CDR2 YFSETQ. The trim removed 3 bases at V and 7 bases at J, leaving 6 bases unmatched. The CDR3 runs to 13 residues. The CDR3 loop reads CASSSREGREQYF. CDR3 bases: TGCGCCAGCAGCTCCCGGGAGGGTAGGGAGCAGTACTTC. The full variable domain, completed using reference TRBV5-1 and TRBJ2-7, is KAGVTQTPRYLIKTRGQQVTLSCSPISGHRSVSWYQQTPGQGLQFLFEYFSETQRNKGNFPGRFSGRQFSNSRSEMNVSTLELGDSALYLCASSSREGREQYFGPGTRLTVT.

This clonotype has ten or more counts. The CDR3 DNA reads TGTGCCAGCAGCCCCAACCTCGAGACCCAGTACTTC. It yields the protein CASSPNLETQYF. The chain is built from TRBV3-1 and TRBJ2-5; no clear D gene. V was pared by 4 bases and J by 5 bases, with 8 bases between. The CDR3 is 12 residues long. From germline, CDR1 is LGHDT and CDR2 YNNKEL (reference sequence).